What follows are 25 T cell receptor beta chains derived from one specimen sequenced in a study of cytomegalovirus exposure and HLA in healthy donors. Primers included in the PCR were 60 Vbeta and 13 Jbeta primers. Clones were sequenced by immunoSEQ multiplex PCR, and TCRdb holds only the in-frame ones, with some missing. The sample has some 130,000 clones, roughly 80% seen once. The specimen sequenced was PBMCs. Receptors originate from a man between 40 and 49 years old in good health and CMV-seronegative.

The V and J genes are TRBV29-1 and TRBJ1-1; 7 positions match TRBD1. The CDR3 runs to 14 residues. J was trimmed by 3 bases and V by 7 bases; bases with no gene match: 11. Germline V gene sequence: CDR1 SQVTM, CDR2 ANQGSEA. DNA of the CDR3: TGCAGCGGGGGCCGACAGGGAATGGACACTGAAGCTTTCTTT. Translated: CSGGRQGMDTEAFF.

The chain uses TRBV10-3 and TRBJ2-7; 11 nucleotides align to TRBD2. The CDR3 is 13 residues long. Per germline, CDR1 ENHRY and CDR2 SYGVKD. V was pared by 8 bases and J by 7 bases, with 7 bases of the junction left unmatched. DNA for the CDR3: TGTGCCATCGACGGGACTAGCGGTCGTGAGCAGTACTTC. Encoded protein: CAIDGTSGREQYF.

This clone appeared a single time. The chain joins TRBV11-1 to TRBJ2-5; D is unresolved. Deletions cut 4 bases from V and 4 bases from J, with 7 bases between. The germline V gene has CDR1 SGHAT and CDR2 FQDESV (reference sequence). CDR3 length equals 12 residues. The CDR3 DNA reads as TGTGCCAGCAGCTCGTCGAGAGAGACCCAGTACTTC. It codes for CASSSSRETQYF. The full variable domain, with the rest looked up from reference TRBV11-1 and TRBJ2-5, is EAEVAQSPRYKITEKSQAVAFWCDPISGHATLYWYRQILGQGPELLVQFQDESVVDDSQLPKDRFSAERLKGVDSTLKIQPAELGDSAMYLCASSSSRETQYFGPGTRLLVL.

This chain joins TRBV5-1 and TRBJ2-1; 11 bases match TRBD2. The CDR3 consists of 16 residues. Germline V gives CDR1 SGHRS, CDR2 YFSETQ. V shed 4 bases, J shed 5 bases, and the junction held 8 bases outside the gene matches. The CDR3: CASSPLTSGSDNEQFF. DNA for the CDR3: TGCGCCAGCAGCCCGTTAACTAGCGGGAGTGACAATGAGCAGTTCTTC.

The chain combines TRBV10-3 with TRBJ2-5; the match to TRBD1 covers 11 bases. Germline assignment: CDR1 ENHRY and CDR2 SYGVKD. The V segment lost 3 bases and the J segment 3 bases; nucleotides outside the gene matches: 3. CDR3 length: 15 residues. CDR3 sequence reads: CAISDWGQGEETQYF. The CDR3 DNA sequence: TGTGCCATCAGTGATTGGGGACAGGGGGAAGAGACCCAGTACTTC.

This chain uses TRBV27 with TRBJ2-1; the match to TRBD2 covers 11 bases. V gave up 6 bases and J gave up 12 bases; unmatched junction bases: 13. CDR3 length equals 15 residues. Germline V lookup: CDR1 MNHEY, CDR2 SMNVEV (reference sequence). CDR3 amino acids: CASRPGTSGPPGQFF. CDR3 DNA: TGTGCCAGCAGGCCCGGGACTAGCGGCCCCCCCGGGCAGTTCTTC.

Only one count was recorded for this clone. The chain uses TRBV7-9 and TRBJ1-4, with TRBD1 identical over 10 bases. There are 15 residues in the CDR3. V dropped 5 bases and J dropped 5; count of bases not matched to a gene: 5. The germline CDR1 and CDR2 sequences are SEHNR and FQNEAQ (reference sequence). This chain's CDR3 is CASSPGQGTNEKLFF. As DNA, the CDR3 is TGTGCCAGCAGCCCGGGACAGGGGACGAATGAAAAACTGTTTTTT.

The chain joins TRBV15 to TRBJ1-1; 8 nucleotides line up with TRBD1. V dropped 2 bases and J dropped 0; count of bases not matched to a gene: 2. The germline V gene has CDR1 LNHNV and CDR2 YYDKDF (reference sequence). The CDR3 is 15 amino acids. This CDR3 is CATSRRQGMNTEAFF. The CDR3 bases are TGTGCCACCAGCAGACGACAGGGGATGAACACTGAAGCTTTCTTT.

The J gene is TRBJ2-1, the V gene TRBV7-8, with TRBD2 as a possible D gene (6 bases). The CDR3 consists of 17 residues. Per the germline V gene, CDR1 is SGHVS and CDR2 is FQNEAQ. With 7 bases removed from V and 3 bases from J, the gap between germline ends came to 22 bases. CDR3 coding DNA: TGTGCCAGCACCGCGGGGTCCGGGACTGCGAGCTACAATGAGCAGTTCTTC. Its translation: CASTAGSGTASYNEQFF.

V and J are TRBV29-1 and TRBJ2-5, with 15 bases that match TRBD2. The CDR3 runs to 12 residues. With 6 bases clipped from V and 9 bases from J, the junction kept 2 bases outside the gene matches. Per the germline V gene, CDR1 is SQVTM and CDR2 is ANQGSEA. CDR3 residues: CSVRTSGGAQYF. The CDR3 coding sequence is TGCAGCGTACGGACTAGCGGGGGGGCCCAGTACTTC.

V is TRBV5-6 and J is TRBJ2-7; perhaps TRBD1 as D (5 bases). V was trimmed by 0 bases and J by 7 bases, leaving 8 bases between them. The CDR3 is 12 amino acids. The germline V gene has CDR1 SGHDT and CDR2 YYEEEE. CDR3 protein: CASSLAGIEQYF. CDR3 in DNA: TGTGCCAGCAGCTTGGCAGGGATTGAGCAGTACTTC.

V gene TRBV7-6 combines with J gene TRBJ2-7; TRBD2 aligns across 12 bases. The germline gives CDR1 SGHVS, CDR2 FNYEAQ. The length of the CDR3 is 20 residues. V was pared by 5 bases and J by 4 bases, with 21 bases of the junction left unmatched. The CDR3 DNA follows: TGTGCCAGCAGCCTGGAGGGAGGAGGGCTAGCGGGAGGGCCGGGGTACGAGCAGTACTTC. It translates to CASSLEGGGLAGGPGYEQYF.

The chain couples TRBV5-1 to TRBJ2-7; 11 nucleotides agree with TRBD1. Germline CDR1 SGHRS, CDR2 YFSETQ. This CDR3 region has 13 residues. V was clipped by 7 bases and J by 3 bases; unmatched bases: 3. CDR3 sequence (DNA): TGCGCCAGCCGCGGGACAGGGGGCTACGAGCAGTACTTC. This encodes CASRGTGGYEQYF.

The chain carries TRBV7-9 and TRBJ1-1, with 7 nucleotides matching TRBD1. CDR3 length: 13 residues. CDR1 and CDR2 from the germline V gene are SEHNR and FQNEAQ (reference sequence). The trim removed 3 bases at V and 6 bases at J, leaving 4 bases unmatched. In nucleotides, the CDR3 is TGTGCCAGCAGCTTCAGACAGGGCCCTGAAGCTTTCTTT. This encodes CASSFRQGPEAFF.

This clone showed up just a few times. The V and J genes are TRBV30 and TRBJ2-6, with D unresolved. The V gene's germline CDR1 is GTSNPN and CDR2 SVGIG (reference sequence). Trimming removed 3 bases at V and 2 bases at J, with 8 bases between. The CDR3 totals 14 residues. The CDR3: CAWSGDPGANVLTF. CDR3 sequence (DNA): TGTGCCTGGAGCGGAGACCCTGGGGCCAACGTCCTGACTTTC.

The genes are TRBV6-5 and TRBJ1-1; unclear D gene. Germline V gene lookup returns CDR1 MNHEY and CDR2 SVGAGI. The CDR3 consists of 15 residues. V dropped 0 bases and J dropped 0 bases, with 8 bases sitting between them. The CDR3 loop reads CASSYSQYLNTEAFF. The CDR3 DNA follows: TGTGCCAGCAGTTACTCGCAGTATTTGAACACTGAAGCTTTCTTT.

The chain recombines TRBV6-1 with TRBJ1-3; 7 bases are a match to TRBD1. There are 16 residues in the CDR3. CDR1 is MNHNS, CDR2 SASEGT, per germline. V shed 3 bases, J shed 4 bases, and the junction held 9 bases outside the gene matches. The CDR3 sequence: CASSDGTTGQGNTIYF. CDR3 coding DNA: TGTGCCAGCAGTGATGGAACGACAGGGCAGGGAAACACCATATATTTT.

The rearrangement uses TRBV4-1 and TRBJ2-7; no clear D. CDR1 is MGHRA, CDR2 YSYEKL, per germline. This CDR3 has 15 amino acids. Trimming took off 5 bases at V and 1 base at J, with 15 bases between the two ends. The DNA of the CDR3 is TGCGCCAGCAGCGTCAGCGAGACTGGATCCTACGAGCAGTACTTC. It codes for CASSVSETGSYEQYF.

The table lists this clone with a few counts. The rearrangement joins TRBV7-2 to TRBJ1-2, with D possibly being TRBD1 (6 bases). Germline V gene data show CDR1 as SGHTA and CDR2 as FQGNSA. The CDR3 sequence is 14 residues long. Deletions cut 5 bases from V and 8 bases from J, with 18 bases between. The DNA for the CDR3 is TGTGCCAGCAGCCCTGGGCGGGGGGCGCGGGGCTACACCTTC. It codes for CASSPGRGARGYTF.

This sequence joins TRBV5-4 and TRBJ1-1; a possible D gene is TRBD1 (6 bases). V was clipped by 4 bases and J by 0 bases, with 10 bases between them. The CDR3 runs 14 residues. Germline assignment: CDR1 SGHNT and CDR2 YYREEE (reference sequence). The CDR3 region is CASSQRTVNTEAFF. In nucleotides, the CDR3 is TGTGCCAGCAGCCAAAGGACAGTGAACACTGAAGCTTTCTTT. Looking up the rest from reference TRBV5-4 and TRBJ1-1 gives the full variable domain: ETGVTQSPTHLIKTRGQQVTLRCSSQSGHNTVSWYQQALGQGPQFIFQYYREEENGRGNFPPRFSGLQFPNYSSELNVNALELDDSALYLCASSQRTVNTEAFFGQGTRLTVV.

J is TRBJ1-1 and V is TRBV19; 8 bases match TRBD1. J gave up 0 bases and V 4 bases, and 4 bases lay outside the gene matches. The germline V gene has CDR1 LNHDA and CDR2 SQIVND (reference sequence). The CDR3 covers 15 residues. This CDR3 reads CASSSGQGLNTEAFF. The CDR3 region has the DNA TGTGCCAGTAGTAGCGGACAGGGCCTGAACACTGAAGCTTTCTTT. Drawing the rest from reference TRBV19 and TRBJ1-1, the complete variable domain is DGGITQSPKYLFRKEGQNVTLSCEQNLNHDAMYWYRQDPGQGLRLIYYSQIVNDFQKGDIAEGYSVSREKKESFPLTVTSAQKNPTAFYLCASSSGQGLNTEAFFGQGTRLTVV.

J is TRBJ2-7 and V is TRBV6-5; TRBD2 aligns across 8 bases. The junction had 4 bases not matched to a gene; V was cut back by 2 bases and J by 1 base. CDR1 and CDR2 from the germline V gene are MNHEY and SVGAGI. CDR3 length: 15 amino acids. Here the CDR3 reads CASSYRGGLSYEQYF. In DNA form, the CDR3 reads TGTGCCAGCAGTTACCGGGGGGGCCTTTCCTACGAGCAGTACTTC.

This chain links TRBV18 with TRBJ2-1, with TRBD2 matching 7 bases. The CDR3 consists of 15 residues. J lost 6 bases, V lost 3 bases, and 8 bases had no gene match. The germline V gene has CDR1 KGHSH and CDR2 LQKENI. The CDR3 loop reads CASSPPAGISNEQFF. The CDR3 DNA follows: TGTGCCAGCTCACCCCCAGCGGGAATCAGCAATGAGCAGTTCTTC.

This rearrangement joins TRBV9 to TRBJ1-2, with a weak D call TRBD1 (5 bases). CDR3 length equals 12 residues. Germline assignment: CDR1 SGDLS and CDR2 YYNGEE. The V and J ends lost 0 bases and 8 bases respectively, with 8 bases between them. DNA of the CDR3: TGTGCCAGCAGCGTAGAGCAGGGAGGCTACACCTTC. Its translation: CASSVEQGGYTF.

This chain joins TRBV5-1 and TRBJ2-3, with 8 bases that match TRBD2. With V trimmed by 2 bases and J by 0 bases, 5 bases remained unmatched. Per the germline V gene, CDR1 is SGHRS and CDR2 is YFSETQ. There are 16 residues in the CDR3. In nucleotides, the CDR3 is TGCGCCAGCAGCTTCCAAGCGGGGGAGAGCACAGATACGCAGTATTTT. Its protein is CASSFQAGESTDTQYF.